These 8 T cell receptor beta chains originate from one sample sequenced in a study of patients and donors after allogeneic stem cell transplantation. From the RT-PCR reads, TCRdb called clonotypes with MiXCR, one entry per CDR3 protein. The table has approximately 170,000 distinct CDR3 sequences, approximately 24% seen once. Sample: blood, either unsorted or a sorted T cell fraction (not recorded which). Receptor source: a human donor who was either an allogeneic HSCT recipient or a stem cell or donor lymphocyte infusion donor (not recorded which). It is not recorded whose cells these are; they may come from a transplant donor.

CDR3 loop: CSAPEVGNSPLHF. The CDR3 nucleotides are TGCAGTGCCCCGGAGGTGGGTAATTCACCCCTCCACTTT. This chain joins TRBV20-1 and TRBJ1-6; D is uncertain. The CDR3 has 13 residues. Trimming cost V 6 bases and J 6 bases, with 12 bases left between them. CDR1 DFQATT and CDR2 SNEGSKA come from the germline V gene (reference sequence).

The rearrangement uses TRBV20-1 and TRBJ1-1, with D maybe TRBD1 (5 bases). The CDR3 totals 13 residues. Germline CDR1 DFQATT, CDR2 SNEGSKA (reference sequence). The V and J ends lost 1 base and 7 bases respectively, with 13 bases between them. The DNA for the CDR3 is TGCAGTGCTAGAGTGGGGGGTGTTGGTGAAGCTTTCTTT. The encoded protein is CSARVGGVGEAFF.

The chain employs TRBV12-5 and TRBJ2-1; unclear D gene. Germline CDR1 is LGHNT and CDR2 is FRNRAP. The CDR3 is 13 amino acids. The V gene lost 5 bases and the J gene lost 6 bases, with 11 bases spanning the gap. CDR3 residues: CASGPTRINEQFF. The CDR3 region has the DNA TGTGCTAGTGGTCCGACCCGAATCAATGAGCAGTTCTTC. Combining the CDR3 with reference TRBV12-5 and TRBJ2-1 gives the whole variable domain DARVTQTPRHKVTEMGQEVTMRCQPILGHNTVFWYRQTMMQGLELLAYFRNRAPLDDSGMPKDRFSAEMPDATLATLKIQPSEPRDSAVYFCASGPTRINEQFFGPGTRLTVL.

This clonotype was observed a handful of times. The CDR3 here is CASSSFSGSSYNEQFF. DNA of the CDR3: TGCGCCAGCAGCTCGTTTAGCGGGTCATCCTACAATGAGCAGTTCTTC. The gene calls are TRBV5-1 and TRBJ2-1, with 7 bases lining up with TRBD2. Per germline, CDR1 SGHRS and CDR2 YFSETQ. J gave up 1 base and V 3 bases, and 7 bases lay outside the gene matches. The CDR3 is made up of 16 amino acids.

This sequence joins TRBV20-1 and TRBJ2-7, with 7 bases fitting TRBD1. The V gene's germline CDR1 is DFQATT and CDR2 SNEGSKA (reference sequence). This CDR3 comprises 14 residues. V shed 3 bases and J 0 bases; nucleotides not matched to a gene: 5. CDR3 nucleotide sequence: TGCAGTGCTAGCGGACAGGCCAACTCCTACGAGCAGTACTTC. This gives the protein CSASGQANSYEQYF.

This chain links TRBV5-6 with TRBJ2-7, with D unresolved. The CDR3 length is 11 residues. Trimming removed 2 bases at V and 5 bases at J, with 5 bases between. Germline V gene data show CDR1 as SGHDT and CDR2 as YYEEEE. CDR3 sequence (DNA): TGTGCCAGCAGCTTCAGTGACGAGCAGTACTTC. It codes for CASSFSDEQYF.

V gene TRBV7-9 combines with J gene TRBJ2-1; no reliable D call. Trimming took off 5 bases at V and 7 bases at J, with 15 bases between the two ends. The CDR3 contains 14 residues. Germline assignment: CDR1 SEHNR and CDR2 FQNEAQ (reference sequence). The CDR3 spells CASSRPLVTNEQFF. The DNA for the CDR3 is TGTGCCAGCAGCCGACCGTTAGTCACTAATGAGCAGTTCTTC.

CDR3 region: CASSLGLGASSYNEQFF. The DNA of the CDR3 is TGCGCCAGCAGCTTGGGTTTGGGGGCAAGCTCCTACAATGAGCAGTTCTTC. The chain has TRBV5-1 and TRBJ2-1, with a possible D match to TRBD1 (6 bases). The V gene's germline CDR1 is SGHRS and CDR2 YFSETQ. The V end was cut by 0 bases, the J end by 0 bases, with 13 bases between. The CDR3 is 17 residues long.